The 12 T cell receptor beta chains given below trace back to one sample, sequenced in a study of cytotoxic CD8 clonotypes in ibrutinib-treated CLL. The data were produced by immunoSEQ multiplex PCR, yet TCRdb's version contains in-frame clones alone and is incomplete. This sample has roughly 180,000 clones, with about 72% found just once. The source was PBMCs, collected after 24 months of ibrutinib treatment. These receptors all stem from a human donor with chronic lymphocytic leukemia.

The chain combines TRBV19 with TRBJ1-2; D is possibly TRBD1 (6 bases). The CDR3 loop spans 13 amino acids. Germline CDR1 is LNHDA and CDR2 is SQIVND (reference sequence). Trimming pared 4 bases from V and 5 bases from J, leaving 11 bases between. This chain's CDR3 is CASSNRASYGYTF. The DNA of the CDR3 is TGTGCCAGTAGTAACAGGGCCAGTTATGGCTACACCTTC.

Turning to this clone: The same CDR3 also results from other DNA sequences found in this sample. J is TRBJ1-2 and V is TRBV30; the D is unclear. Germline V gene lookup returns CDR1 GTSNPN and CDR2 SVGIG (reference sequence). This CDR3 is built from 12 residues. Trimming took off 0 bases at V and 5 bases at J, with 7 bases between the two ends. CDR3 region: CAWSVGGYGYTF. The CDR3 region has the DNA TGTGCCTGGAGTGTCGGAGGTTATGGCTACACCTTC.

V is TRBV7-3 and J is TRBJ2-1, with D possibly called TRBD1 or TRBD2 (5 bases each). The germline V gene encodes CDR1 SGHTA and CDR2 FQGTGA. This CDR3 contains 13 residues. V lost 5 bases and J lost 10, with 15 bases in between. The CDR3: CASSPAMGTEQFF. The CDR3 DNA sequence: TGTGCCAGCAGCCCAGCTATGGGGACCGAGCAGTTCTTC.

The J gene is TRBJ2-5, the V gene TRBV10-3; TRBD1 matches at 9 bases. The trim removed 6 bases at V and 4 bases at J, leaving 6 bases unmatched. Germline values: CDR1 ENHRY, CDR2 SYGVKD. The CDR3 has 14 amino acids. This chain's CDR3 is CAISLETGGETQYF. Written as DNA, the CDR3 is TGTGCCATCAGCCTCGAGACAGGGGGAGAGACCCAGTACTTC.

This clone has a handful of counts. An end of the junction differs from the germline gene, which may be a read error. The CDR3, as DNA: TGTGCCAGCAGTTTGGGCCAAGAATATGAGAAACTGTTTTTT. This sequence encodes CASSLGQEYEKLFF. V and J are TRBV28 and TRBJ1-4; D not certain. The CDR3 runs 14 residues. Germline CDR1 is MDHEN and CDR2 is SYDVKM.

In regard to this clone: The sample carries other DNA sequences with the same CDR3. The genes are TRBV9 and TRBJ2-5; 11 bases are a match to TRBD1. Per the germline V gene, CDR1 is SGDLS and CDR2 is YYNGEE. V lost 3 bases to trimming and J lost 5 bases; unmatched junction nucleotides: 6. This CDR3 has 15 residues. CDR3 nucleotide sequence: TGTGCCAGCAGCGAGTGGACAGGGGGCAGTGAGACCCAGTACTTC. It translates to CASSEWTGGSETQYF.

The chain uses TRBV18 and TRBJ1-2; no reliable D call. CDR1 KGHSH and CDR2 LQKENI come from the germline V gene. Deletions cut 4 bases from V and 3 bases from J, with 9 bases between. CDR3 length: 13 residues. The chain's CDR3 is CASSQGVDYGYTF. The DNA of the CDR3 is TGTGCCAGCTCACAGGGTGTGGACTATGGCTACACCTTC.

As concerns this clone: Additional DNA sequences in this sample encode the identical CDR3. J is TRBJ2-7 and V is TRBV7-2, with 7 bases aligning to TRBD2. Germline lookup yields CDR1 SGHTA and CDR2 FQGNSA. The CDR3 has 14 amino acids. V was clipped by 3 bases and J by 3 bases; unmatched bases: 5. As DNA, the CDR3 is TGTGCCAGCAGCTTGGTCGGCGGGAGCTACGAGCAGTACTTC. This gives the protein CASSLVGGSYEQYF.

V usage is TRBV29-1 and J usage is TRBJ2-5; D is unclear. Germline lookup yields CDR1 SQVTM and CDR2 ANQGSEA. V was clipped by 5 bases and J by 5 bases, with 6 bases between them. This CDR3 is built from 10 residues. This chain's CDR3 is CSVSEETQYF. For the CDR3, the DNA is TGCAGCGTTTCAGAGGAGACCCAGTACTTC.

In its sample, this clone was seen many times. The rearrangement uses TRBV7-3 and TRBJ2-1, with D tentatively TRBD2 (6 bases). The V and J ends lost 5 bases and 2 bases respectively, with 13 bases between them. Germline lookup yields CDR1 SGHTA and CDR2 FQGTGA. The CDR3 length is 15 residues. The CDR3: CASSLGDFAYNEQFF. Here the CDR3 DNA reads TGTGCCAGCAGCCTTGGGGACTTTGCCTACAATGAGCAGTTCTTC.

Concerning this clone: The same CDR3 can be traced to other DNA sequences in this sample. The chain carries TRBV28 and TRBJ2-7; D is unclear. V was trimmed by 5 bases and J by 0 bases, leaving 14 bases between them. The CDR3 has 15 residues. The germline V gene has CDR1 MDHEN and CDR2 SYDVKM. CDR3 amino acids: CASSLSPGLSYEQYF. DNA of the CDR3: TGTGCCAGCAGTCTGTCGCCGGGCCTCTCCTACGAGCAGTACTTC.

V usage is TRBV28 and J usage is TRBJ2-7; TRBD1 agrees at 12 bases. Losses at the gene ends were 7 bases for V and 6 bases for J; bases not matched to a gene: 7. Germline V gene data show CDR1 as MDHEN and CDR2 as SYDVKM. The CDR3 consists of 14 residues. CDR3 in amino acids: CASKPGQGAVEQYF. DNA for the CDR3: TGTGCCAGCAAACCGGGACAGGGGGCGGTCGAGCAGTACTTC.